The 21 T cell receptor beta chains below all came from one sample that was sequenced in a study of T cell responses to AZD1222 COVID-19 vaccine. Only in-frame clones appear in the TCRdb table, and some are missing; sequencing was by immunoSEQ multiplex PCR. This sample has roughly 80,000 clones, with around 93% found just once. The specimen comprised peripheral blood, sampled 28 days after the second AZD1222 dose. These receptors were obtained from an adult who received the AZD1222 COVID-19 vaccine.

The chain combines TRBV6-5 with TRBJ1-3; no reliable D call. V lost 2 bases and J lost 8, with 13 bases in between. The CDR3 loop spans 14 amino acids. Germline V gives CDR1 MNHEY, CDR2 SVGAGI. The CDR3: CASSYPAREYTIYF. In nucleotides, the CDR3 is TGTGCCAGCAGTTACCCGGCGAGGGAATACACCATATATTTT.

This clone was seen just once. This chain links TRBV19 with TRBJ2-1; 7 positions match TRBD2. Unmatched junction bases numbered 10, after V lost 10 bases and J lost 4 bases. CDR3 length equals 14 residues. In germline, CDR1 is LNHDA, CDR2 SQIVND (reference sequence). The CDR3 DNA follows: TGTGCCAACACCCGGGACTACCTTTACAATGAGCAGTTCTTC. It encodes CANTRDYLYNEQFF. Based on the CDR3 plus reference TRBV19 and TRBJ2-1, the full variable domain is DGGITQSPKYLFRKEGQNVTLSCEQNLNHDAMYWYRQDPGQGLRLIYYSQIVNDFQKGDIAEGYSVSREKKESFPLTVTSAQKNPTAFYLCANTRDYLYNEQFFGPGTRLTVL.

This chain uses TRBV10-3 with TRBJ2-3, with a possible D match to TRBD2 (5 bases). CDR1 is ENHRY and CDR2 is SYGVKD in the germline V gene. Trimming cost V 6 bases and J 0 bases, with 19 bases left between them. The CDR3 has 17 amino acids. This CDR3 is CAIRSPSGGSSTDTQYF. The CDR3 DNA sequence: TGTGCCATCAGGTCGCCCAGCGGAGGATCTAGCACAGATACGCAGTATTTT.

The rearrangement uses TRBV7-8 and TRBJ2-3, with 12 bases lining up with TRBD2. The CDR3 has 18 amino acids. Germline CDR1 and CDR2: SGHVS and FQNEAQ. With V trimmed by 5 bases and J by 4 bases, 13 bases remained unmatched. CDR3 loop: CASSRTSGKGARADTQYF. The CDR3 nucleotides read TGTGCCAGCAGCCGGACTAGCGGGAAAGGGGCGAGGGCAGATACGCAGTATTTT.

V is TRBV4-3 and J is TRBJ2-2; D is undetermined. V dropped 2 bases and J dropped 0 bases, with 10 bases sitting between them. The CDR3 contains 16 residues. From germline, CDR1 is LGHNA and CDR2 YSLEER. This CDR3 reads CASSQSSAANTGELFF. The CDR3 DNA reads as TGCGCCAGCAGCCAATCTTCGGCAGCGAACACCGGGGAGCTGTTTTTT.

This CDR3 is CASSRVRGAPQYF. The CDR3 coding sequence is TGTGCCAGCAGCCGTGTGAGGGGAGCACCGCAGTATTTT. This rearrangement joins TRBV28 to TRBJ2-3, with D perhaps TRBD1 or TRBD2 (5 bases each). CDR1 is MDHEN and CDR2 is SYDVKM in the germline V gene. This CDR3 comprises 13 residues. With 6 bases removed from V and 10 bases from J, the gap between germline ends came to 17 bases.

A few counts support this clone. The V and J genes are TRBV5-1 and TRBJ1-4, with 7 bases aligning to TRBD1. The CDR3 totals 14 residues. Germline assignment: CDR1 SGHRS and CDR2 YFSETQ. The trim removed 1 base at V and 8 bases at J, leaving 5 bases unmatched. As DNA, the CDR3 is TGCGCCAGCAGCTTGCGGCAGGGGGACGAAAAACTGTTTTTT. Translating gives CASSLRQGDEKLFF.

DNA for the CDR3: TGTGCCAGCAGCTTAGATTCTAGCGGGAGCGAGTTCTTC. This translates into CASSLDSSGSEFF. The chain carries TRBV7-9 and TRBJ2-1, with 10 bases fitting TRBD2. CDR1 and CDR2 (germline): SEHNR, FQNEAQ (reference sequence). J gave up 14 bases and V 1 base, and 5 bases lay outside the gene matches. The CDR3 spans 13 residues.

The chain carries TRBV27 and TRBJ2-3; 10 bases agree with TRBD2. Trimming at V came to 5 bases and at J to 7 bases, leaving 12 bases not matched to a gene. CDR1 and CDR2 from the germline V gene are MNHEY and SMNVEV (reference sequence). The CDR3 consists of 16 residues. For the CDR3, the DNA is TGTGCCAGCAGTAGAGGTCTAGCGGGGGCTGGGAATACGCAGTATTTT. Its translation is CASSRGLAGAGNTQYF.

The chain couples TRBV28 to TRBJ2-6; unclear D gene. Germline V gives CDR1 MDHEN, CDR2 SYDVKM. V was pared by 1 base and J by 2 bases, with 9 bases between. The CDR3 totals 16 residues. The CDR3: CASSLSGRAGANVLTF. The CDR3 bases are TGTGCCAGCAGTTTATCTGGTAGAGCTGGGGCCAACGTCCTGACTTTC. Variable domain in full (rest from reference TRBV28 and TRBJ2-6): DVKVTQSSRYLVKRTGEKVFLECVQDMDHENMFWYRQDPGLGLRLIYFSYDVKMKEKGDIPEGYSVSREKKERFSLILESASTNQTSMYLCASSLSGRAGANVLTFGAGSRLTVL.

CDR3 in amino acids: CASSPQMNTEAFF. CDR3 in DNA: TGTGCCAGCAGCCCGCAAATGAACACTGAAGCTTTCTTT. This rearrangement joins TRBV7-9 to TRBJ1-1; D is unresolved. CDR3 length: 13 amino acids. The V end was cut by 5 bases, the J end by 0 bases, with 7 bases between. CDR1 is SEHNR and CDR2 is FQNEAQ in the germline V gene (reference sequence). The full variable domain, completed using reference TRBV7-9 and TRBJ1-1, is DTGVSQNPRHKITKRGQNVTFRCDPISEHNRLYWYRQTLGQGPEFLTYFQNEAQLEKSRLLSDRFSAERPKGSFSTLEIQRTEQGDSAMYLCASSPQMNTEAFFGQGTRLTVV.

The chain combines TRBV21-1 with TRBJ1-3. TRBV21-1 is an annotated pseudogene. The CDR3 loop spans 23 amino acids. The CDR3: CASSKDTVPNTIPGKSLGNTIYF. As DNA, the CDR3 is TGTGCCAGCAGCAAAGATACAGTCCCTAATACGATCCCGGGGAAGTCGCTGGGAAACACCATATATTTT.

V usage is TRBV18 and J usage is TRBJ1-1; a possible D gene is TRBD1 (5 bases). CDR1 KGHSH and CDR2 LQKENI come from the germline V gene. The CDR3 contains 13 residues. V lost 1 base to trimming and J lost 6 bases, with 9 bases between them. CDR3 coding DNA: TGTGCCAGCTCACCACGGGACCCCCCTGAAGCTTTCTTT. It codes for CASSPRDPPEAFF.

The genes are TRBV3-1 (or the pseudogene TRBV3-2) and TRBJ2-7; 8 nucleotides agree with TRBD2. The germline V gene encodes CDR1 LGHDT and CDR2 YNNKEL (reference sequence). V was pared by 1 base and J by 8 bases, with 7 bases of the junction left unmatched. The CDR3 sequence is 14 residues long. The CDR3 sequence: CASSQGFTSGKQYF. CDR3 sequence (DNA): TGTGCCAGCAGCCAAGGTTTCACTAGCGGTAAGCAGTACTTC.

The chain couples TRBV5-4 to TRBJ2-5; tentatively, D is TRBD1 or TRBD2 (5 bases each). V was clipped by 3 bases and J by 4 bases, with 22 bases between them. Germline CDR1 reads SGHNT; CDR2 reads YYREEE (reference sequence). CDR3 length: 17 residues. In DNA, the CDR3 is TGTGCCAGCAGCTCTACCGCATTCGGGAATGGGGCAGAGACCCAGTACTTC. Amino acids: CASSSTAFGNGAETQYF.

The gene calls are TRBV5-1 and TRBJ2-3; 7 nucleotides agree with TRBD1. In germline, CDR1 is SGHRS, CDR2 YFSETQ. After removal of 5 bases from V and 4 bases from J, the junction contained 13 bases not matched to a gene. The CDR3 sequence is 16 residues long. In DNA form, the CDR3 reads TGCGCCAGCAGGGGTGCCGCAGGGACAGTGGCAGATACGCAGTATTTT. It is translated as CASRGAAGTVADTQYF.

This clone was counted once. This sequence joins TRBV29-1 and TRBJ2-3; D gene uncertain. Trimming took 6 bases from V and 2 from J, leaving 9 bases between them. The CDR3 consists of 12 residues. Germline CDR1 and CDR2: SQVTM and ANQGSEA. The CDR3 DNA follows: TGCAGCGTATTGGCCTTCACAGATACGCAGTATTTT. It codes for CSVLAFTDTQYF.

The gene calls are TRBV11-2 and TRBJ2-2; 10 bases are a match to TRBD2. This CDR3 spans 18 amino acids. Germline CDR1 SGHAT, CDR2 FQNNGV. V was pared by 1 base and J by 6 bases, with 11 bases of the junction left unmatched. The CDR3 here is CASSLARLAGEIPGELFF. The CDR3 DNA sequence: TGTGCCAGCAGCTTAGCCAGACTAGCGGGCGAAATCCCCGGGGAGCTGTTTTTT.

V usage is TRBV19 and J usage is TRBJ1-4, with no clear D. The length of the CDR3 is 16 residues. Trimming removed 3 bases at V and 0 bases at J, with 11 bases between. CDR1 LNHDA and CDR2 SQIVND come from the germline V gene (reference sequence). Written as DNA, the CDR3 is TGTGCCAGTAGTATCCCACGCCGTGCAACTAATGAAAAACTGTTTTTT. Translation: CASSIPRRATNEKLFF.

The V and J genes are TRBV5-1 and TRBJ2-2, with D tentatively TRBD1 (5 bases). CDR1 and CDR2 (germline): SGHRS, YFSETQ. With 4 bases removed from V and 2 bases from J, the gap between germline ends came to 12 bases. The CDR3 length is 15 residues. CDR3 protein: CASSGFDRNTGELFF. CDR3 sequence (DNA): TGCGCCAGCAGCGGATTCGACAGAAACACCGGGGAGCTGTTTTTT.

The rearrangement uses TRBV19 and TRBJ2-1; D possibly uses TRBD1 or TRBD2 (5 bases each). Trimming removed 4 bases from V and 4 bases from J, with 20 bases in between. Germline values: CDR1 LNHDA, CDR2 SQIVND (reference sequence). There are 17 residues in the CDR3. The CDR3 DNA follows: TGTGCCAGTAGTACCTCAAAGACTACCCCAGGGTACAATGAGCAGTTCTTC. Translated: CASSTSKTTPGYNEQFF.